These 15 T cell receptor beta chains came from one sample sequenced in a study of blood T cell repertoires in COVID-19 (dated by TCRdb to about 2020). Library prep was done by the immunoSEQ multiplex PCR assay. This is the immuneACCESS table as TCRdb keeps it, with only in-frame sequences that have V and J called. A part of the clones is gone; compared with another copy, unresolved V genes explain less than half, and the rest is unexplained. The sample contains 24,000 or so clones, 65% to 90% of them found a single time. Of the sample, 18% falls within the top ten clones. The sequenced sample was peripheral blood. These receptors all stem from a human donor with acute or convalescent COVID-19. The donor label of this sample is uncertain.

The J gene is TRBJ1-6, the V gene TRBV30; 8 nucleotides line up with TRBD1. V was pared by 8 bases and J by 6 bases, with 6 bases of the junction left unmatched. CDR1 and CDR2 from the germline V gene are GTSNPN and SVGIG (reference sequence). CDR3 length equals 13 residues. This CDR3 reads CALRTGPNSPLHF. CDR3 DNA: TGTGCCCTAAGGACAGGGCCTAATTCACCCCTCCACTTT.

The chain is built from TRBV5-1 and TRBJ2-3; D is perhaps TRBD1 (6 bases). The CDR3 totals 15 residues. V lost 5 bases and J lost 6, with 19 bases in between. CDR1 and CDR2 (germline): SGHRS, YFSETQ. The CDR3 loop is CASRTRDWGPDTQYF. CDR3 DNA: TGCGCCAGCAGAACCCGGGATTGGGGGCCGGATACGCAGTATTTT.

This clone has just one count. The chain carries TRBV4-3 and TRBJ1-1; 9 bases map to TRBD1. The length of the CDR3 is 16 residues. Germline V CDR1 and CDR2: LGHNA, YSLEER. Losses at the gene ends were 2 bases for V and 4 bases for J; bases not matched to a gene: 8. The CDR3 is CASSQPGTGRGTEAFF. The DNA of the CDR3 is TGCGCCAGCAGCCAACCCGGGACAGGGAGGGGCACTGAAGCTTTCTTT.

V and J are TRBV13 and TRBJ2-6, with a tentative D call TRBD1 (5 bases). Germline V gene sequence: CDR1 PRHDT, CDR2 FYEKMQ (reference sequence). This CDR3 spans 16 amino acids. Between the trimmed V and J ends, which lost 4 bases and 4 bases, there was a span of 14 bases. CDR3 region: CASSSQGLRGANVLTF. CDR3 nucleotide sequence: TGTGCCAGCAGCTCCCAGGGTCTTCGGGGGGCCAACGTCCTGACTTTC.

The V gene is TRBV11-1, the J gene TRBJ1-1; 9 bases align to TRBD1. The CDR3 totals 16 residues. J was trimmed by 11 bases and V by 5 bases; bases with no gene match: 18. CDR1 is SGHAT and CDR2 is FQDESV in the germline V gene (reference sequence). The CDR3 reads CASSPEGTGNPKKAFF. The CDR3 bases are TGTGCCAGCAGCCCGGAAGGGACAGGGAATCCAAAAAAGGCTTTCTTT.

The chain combines TRBV29-1 with TRBJ2-4; 7 bases align to TRBD2. The junction had 5 bases not matched to a gene; V was cut back by 5 bases and J by 7 bases. Germline CDR1 reads SQVTM; CDR2 reads ANQGSEA. The CDR3 sequence is 12 residues long. Here the CDR3 reads CSVRLAGNIQYF. In nucleotides, the CDR3 is TGCAGCGTTCGACTAGCAGGGAACATTCAGTACTTC.

The J gene is TRBJ1-1, the V gene TRBV6-5; no firm D call. Trimming took 2 bases from V and 7 from J, leaving 11 bases between them. The CDR3 runs to 13 residues. Germline V CDR1 and CDR2: MNHEY, SVGAGI. The DNA for the CDR3 is TGTGCCAGCAGTTACAGCACAGAAGATGAAGCTTTCTTT. It encodes CASSYSTEDEAFF.

The chain combines TRBV9 with TRBJ2-7; D is possibly TRBD1 (6 bases). The V and J ends lost 0 bases and 4 bases respectively, with 20 bases between them. Germline-derived CDR1 and CDR2 are SGDLS and YYNGEE. The CDR3 extends over 17 amino acids. CDR3 bases: TGTGCCAGCAGCGTAGCTGTTAGCGACAGGCAGGGATACGAGCAGTACTTC. It codes for CASSVAVSDRQGYEQYF.

V is TRBV6-2 or TRBV6-3 and J is TRBJ2-2, with TRBD1 matching 10 bases. This CDR3 region has 16 residues. Germline trimming cut 2 bases from V and 4 bases from J; bases unmatched to any gene: 4. Germline lookup yields CDR1 MNHEY and CDR2 SVGEGT. This chain's CDR3 is CASSYERTGGTGELFF. The CDR3 DNA follows: TGTGCCAGCAGTTACGAACGGACAGGGGGCACCGGGGAGCTGTTTTTT.

The chain links TRBV7-8 to TRBJ2-5; 9 bases map to TRBD2. The V gene end was trimmed by 2 bases and the J gene end by 2 bases; junction bases not matched to a gene: 6. The CDR3 is 16 amino acids. Germline CDR1 SGHVS, CDR2 FQNEAQ. Written as DNA, the CDR3 is TGTGCCAGCAGCTTAATGGCTAGCGGGACACAAGAGACCCAGTACTTC. Its translation: CASSLMASGTQETQYF.

The chain is built from TRBV19 and TRBJ1-2, with D possibly matching TRBD1 (6 bases). The germline CDR1 and CDR2 sequences are LNHDA and SQIVND (reference sequence). V lost 6 bases and J lost 2, with 16 bases in between. The CDR3 has 15 residues. The CDR3 DNA reads as TGTGCCAGTAGGCAACATCCGCAGGGGAACTATGGCTACACCTTC. Its protein product is CASRQHPQGNYGYTF.

The rearrangement links TRBV2 to TRBJ2-5; 11 bases are shared with TRBD2. Germline-derived CDR1 and CDR2 are SNHLY and FYNNEI. V shed 2 bases, J shed 7 bases, and the junction held 6 bases outside the gene matches. The CDR3 is made up of 15 amino acids. The CDR3 DNA reads as TGTGCCAGCAGTGAACGTAGCGGGAGGGGGGGGACCCAGTACTTC. Amino acids: CASSERSGRGGTQYF.

The chain joins TRBV6-5 to TRBJ1-3; no firm D call. Germline lookup yields CDR1 MNHEY and CDR2 SVGAGI. V lost 7 bases, J lost 3 bases, and 13 bases lay in between. The CDR3 is made up of 14 amino acids. In DNA, the CDR3 is TGTGCCAGCACCCCGGGTGGTGTTGGAAACACCATATATTTT. Amino acid sequence: CASTPGGVGNTIYF.

J is TRBJ1-2 and V is TRBV9; 7 bases map to TRBD1. Germline V gene lookup returns CDR1 SGDLS and CDR2 YYNGEE. V trimming: 3 bases; J trimming: 6 bases; junction bases outside the gene matches: 5. This CDR3 spans 13 amino acids. The CDR3 sequence: CASSGGTAHGYTF. Written as DNA, the CDR3 is TGTGCCAGCAGCGGCGGGACAGCACATGGCTACACCTTC.

The chain employs TRBV19 and TRBJ2-1; the D gene is possibly TRBD2 (6 bases). Trimming removed 6 bases at V and 4 bases at J, with 13 bases between. The CDR3 contains 14 residues. Per the germline V gene, CDR1 is LNHDA and CDR2 is SQIVND (reference sequence). CDR3 amino acids: CASRTGGSYNEQFF. The CDR3 DNA is TGTGCCAGTAGGACTGGGGGGAGTTACAATGAGCAGTTCTTC.